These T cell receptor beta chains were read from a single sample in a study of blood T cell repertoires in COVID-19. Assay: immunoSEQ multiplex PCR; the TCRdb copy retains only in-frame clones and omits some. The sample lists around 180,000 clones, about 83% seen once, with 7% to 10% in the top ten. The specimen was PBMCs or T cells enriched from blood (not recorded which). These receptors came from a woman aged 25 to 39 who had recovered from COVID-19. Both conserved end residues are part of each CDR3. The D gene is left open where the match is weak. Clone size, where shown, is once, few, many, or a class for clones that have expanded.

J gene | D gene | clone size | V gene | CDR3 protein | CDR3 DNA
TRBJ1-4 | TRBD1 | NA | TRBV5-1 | CASSPNGQGYEKLFF | TGCGCCAGCAGCCCAAACGGACAGGGTTATGAAAAACTGTTTTTT
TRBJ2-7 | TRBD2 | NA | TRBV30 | CAWGTSGRAAWQDEQYF | TGTGCCTGGGGAACTAGCGGGAGGGCCGCTTGGCAAGACGAGCAGTACTTC
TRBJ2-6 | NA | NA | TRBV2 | CASSGQQGSGANVLTF | TGTGCCAGCAGCGGACAACAGGGCTCTGGGGCCAACGTCCTGACTTTC
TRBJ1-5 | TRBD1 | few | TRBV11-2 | CASSTETGFGNQPQHF | TGTGCCAGCAGCACAGAGACAGGGTTCGGCAATCAGCCCCAGCATTTT
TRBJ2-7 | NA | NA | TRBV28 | CASSPLFYEQYF | TGTGCCAGCAGTCCCCTGTTTTACGAGCAGTACTTC
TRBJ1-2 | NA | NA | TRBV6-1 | CASSEGAATYGYTF | TGTGCCAGCAGTGAAGGGGCAGCAACCTATGGCTACACCTTC
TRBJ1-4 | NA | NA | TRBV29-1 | CSVKRGGGTNEKLFF | TGCAGCGTTAAAAGGGGAGGGGGAACTAATGAAAAACTGTTTTTT
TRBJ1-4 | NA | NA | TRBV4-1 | CASSQVETINEKLFF | TGCGCCAGCAGCCAAGTTGAGACTATTAATGAAAAACTGTTTTTT
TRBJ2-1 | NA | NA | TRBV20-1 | CSARDKNEQFF | TGCAGTGCTAGAGATAAAAATGAGCAGTTCTTC
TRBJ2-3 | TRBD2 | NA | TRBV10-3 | CAISETWTSGTFTDTQYF | TGTGCCATCAGTGAGACCTGGACTAGCGGGACCTTCACAGATACGCAGTATTTT
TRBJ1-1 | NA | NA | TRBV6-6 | CASSKQAGQNTEAFF | TGTGCCAGCAGTAAGCAGGCGGGCCAGAACACTGAAGCTTTCTTT
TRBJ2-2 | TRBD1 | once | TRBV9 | CASSVAGTGGNTGELFF | TGTGCCAGCAGCGTAGCAGGGACAGGGGGGAACACCGGGGAGCTGTTTTTT
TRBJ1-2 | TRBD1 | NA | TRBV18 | CASSPGQGQYGYTF | TGTGCCAGCTCACCGGGACAGGGTCAATATGGCTACACCTTC
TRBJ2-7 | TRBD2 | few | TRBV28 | CASSFTSGISYEQYF | TGTGCCAGCAGTTTTACTAGCGGTATCTCCTACGAGCAGTACTTC
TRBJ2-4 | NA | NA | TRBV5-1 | CASSLNSGLAKNIQYF | TGCGCCAGCAGCTTGAACTCTGGTCTAGCCAAAAACATTCAGTACTTC
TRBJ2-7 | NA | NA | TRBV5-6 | CASRLTGSSYEQYF | TGTGCCAGCAGATTAACAGGTTCCTCCTACGAGCAGTACTTC
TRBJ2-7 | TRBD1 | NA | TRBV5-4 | CASSSRDRGHEQYF | TGTGCCAGCAGCAGCCGGGACAGGGGCCACGAGCAGTACTTC
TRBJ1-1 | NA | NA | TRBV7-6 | CASTREVWTEAFF | TGTGCCAGCACCCGAGAGGTATGGACTGAAGCTTTCTTT
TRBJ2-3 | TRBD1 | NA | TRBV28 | CASSLPRTGGADTQYF | TGTGCCAGCAGCCTTCCGAGGACAGGGGGCGCAGATACGCAGTATTTT
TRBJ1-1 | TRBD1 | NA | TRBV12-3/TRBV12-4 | CASSSGTGYEAFF | TGTGCCAGCAGTTCCGGGACAGGATACGAAGCTTTCTTT
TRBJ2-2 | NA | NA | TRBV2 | CASSVVGVDTGELFF | TGTGCCAGCAGTGTTGTGGGAGTAGACACCGGGGAGCTGTTTTTT
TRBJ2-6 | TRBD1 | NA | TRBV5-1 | CASSLGGGFGGANVLTF | TGCGCCAGCAGCTTGGGAGGGGGCTTCGGTGGGGCCAACGTCCTGACTTTC
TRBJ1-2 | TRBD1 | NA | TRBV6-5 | CASSQGGNYGYTF | TGTGCCAGCAGCCAGGGGGGAAACTATGGCTACACCTTC
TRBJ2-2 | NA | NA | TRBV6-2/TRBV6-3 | CASSWFLSTGELFF | TGTGCCAGCAGTTGGTTTCTTAGCACCGGGGAGCTGTTTTTT
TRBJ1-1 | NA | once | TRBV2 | CASRDTGFMNTEAFF | TGTGCCAGCAGAGATACAGGGTTTATGAACACTGAAGCTTTCTTT
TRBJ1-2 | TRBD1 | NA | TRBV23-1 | CASSLLNRGSYGYTF | TGCGCCAGCAGTCTATTGAACAGGGGATCTTATGGCTACACCTTC
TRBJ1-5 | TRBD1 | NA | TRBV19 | CASSHRGYQPQHF | TGTGCCAGTAGCCACAGGGGATATCAGCCCCAGCATTTT
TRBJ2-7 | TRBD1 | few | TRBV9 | CASSLGQGAYEQYF | TGTGCCAGCAGCCTGGGACAGGGGGCCTACGAGCAGTACTTC
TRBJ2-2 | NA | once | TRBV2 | CASSESKKTGELFF | TGTGCCAGCAGTGAATCAAAAAAAACCGGGGAGCTGTTTTTT
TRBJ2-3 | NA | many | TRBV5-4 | CASSPFGDGKGDTQYF | TGTGCCAGCAGCCCGTTTGGAGATGGGAAGGGGGATACGCAGTATTTT
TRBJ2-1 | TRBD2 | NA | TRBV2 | CASSDTGTRGGDEQFF | TGTGCCAGCAGTGATACCGGGACTAGGGGAGGGGATGAGCAGTTCTTC
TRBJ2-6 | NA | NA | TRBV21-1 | CASSKSCYRTSGSSGANVLTF | TGTGCCAGCAGCAAATCTTGTTATAGGACTAGCGGGAGCTCTGGGGCCAACGTCCTGACTTTC
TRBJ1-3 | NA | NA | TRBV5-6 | CASTLQGIGGNTIYF | TGTGCCAGCACCCTCCAGGGGATTGGTGGAAACACCATATATTTT
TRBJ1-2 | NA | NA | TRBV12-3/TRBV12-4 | CASSLSFNYGYTF | TGTGCCAGCAGTTTATCATTTAACTATGGCTACACCTTC
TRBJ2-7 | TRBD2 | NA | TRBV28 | CASRVAGVLSYEQYF | TGTGCCAGCAGAGTAGCGGGAGTCCTCTCCTACGAGCAGTACTTC
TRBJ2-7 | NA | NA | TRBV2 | CATLEEEVYEQYF | TGTGCCACCCTCGAAGAGGAGGTCTACGAGCAGTACTTC
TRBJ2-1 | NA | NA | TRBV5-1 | CASTPGGFSYNEQFF | TGCGCCAGCACCCCTGGAGGGTTCTCCTACAATGAGCAGTTCTTC
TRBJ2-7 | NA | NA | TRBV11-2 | CASSLGRLAYEQYF | TGTGCCAGCAGCTTAGGTCGACTAGCCTACGAGCAGTACTTC
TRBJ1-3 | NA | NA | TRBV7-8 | CASSQMTVSSGNTIYF | TGTGCCAGCAGCCAAATGACAGTAAGCTCTGGAAACACCATATATTTT
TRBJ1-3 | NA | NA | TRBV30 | CAWDSYSGNTIYF | TGTGCCTGGGACAGCTACTCTGGAAACACCATATATTTT
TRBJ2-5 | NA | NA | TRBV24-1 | CATSDWQLETQYF | TGTGCCACCAGTGATTGGCAGTTGGAGACCCAGTACTTC
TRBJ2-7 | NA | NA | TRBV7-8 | CASSSRHTKSYEQYF | TGTGCCAGCAGCTCGAGACATACAAAATCCTACGAGCAGTACTTC
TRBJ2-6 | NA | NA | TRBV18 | CASSPVSMRSSGANVLTF | TGTGCCAGCTCACCAGTATCGATGAGAAGCTCTGGGGCCAACGTCCTGACTTTC
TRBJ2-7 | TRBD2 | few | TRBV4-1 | CASSQDPGVAGATTYEQYF | TGCGCCAGCAGCCAAGATCCTGGGGTAGCGGGAGCTACCACCTACGAGCAGTACTTC
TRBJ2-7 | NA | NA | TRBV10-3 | CATAGEGSGYEQYF | TGTGCCACCGCAGGGGAGGGTAGCGGTTACGAGCAGTACTTC
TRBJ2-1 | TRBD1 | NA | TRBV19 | CASRSRTGGAYNEQFF | TGTGCCAGTAGGAGCAGGACAGGGGGCGCCTACAATGAGCAGTTCTTC